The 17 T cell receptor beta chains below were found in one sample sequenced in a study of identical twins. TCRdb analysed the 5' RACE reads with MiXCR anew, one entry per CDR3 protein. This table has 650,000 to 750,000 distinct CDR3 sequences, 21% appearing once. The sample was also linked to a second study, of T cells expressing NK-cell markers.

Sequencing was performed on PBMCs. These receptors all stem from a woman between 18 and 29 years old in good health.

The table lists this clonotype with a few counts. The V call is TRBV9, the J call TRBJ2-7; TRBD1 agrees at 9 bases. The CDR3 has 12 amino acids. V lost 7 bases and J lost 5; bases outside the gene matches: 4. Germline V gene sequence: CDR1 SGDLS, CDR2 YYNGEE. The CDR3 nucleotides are TGTGCCAGCGGGGGACAGGGTGACGAGCAGTACTTC. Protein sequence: CASGGQGDEQYF.

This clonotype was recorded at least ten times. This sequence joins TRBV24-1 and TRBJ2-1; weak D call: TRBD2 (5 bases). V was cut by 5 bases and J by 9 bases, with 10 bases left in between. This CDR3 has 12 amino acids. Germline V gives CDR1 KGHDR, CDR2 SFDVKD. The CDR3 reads CATSGGLGEQFF. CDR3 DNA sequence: TGTGCCACCAGTGGCGGGTTAGGTGAGCAGTTCTTC.

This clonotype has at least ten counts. For the CDR3, the DNA is TGCAGCGTACAGAGACAGGGTGGGGACGATGAAGCTTTCTTT. Translating it yields CSVQRQGGDDEAFF. This chain uses TRBV29-1 with TRBJ1-1; TRBD1 aligns across 7 bases. V gave up 6 bases and J gave up 7 bases; unmatched junction bases: 14. Per germline, CDR1 SQVTM and CDR2 ANQGSEA. CDR3 size: 14 residues.

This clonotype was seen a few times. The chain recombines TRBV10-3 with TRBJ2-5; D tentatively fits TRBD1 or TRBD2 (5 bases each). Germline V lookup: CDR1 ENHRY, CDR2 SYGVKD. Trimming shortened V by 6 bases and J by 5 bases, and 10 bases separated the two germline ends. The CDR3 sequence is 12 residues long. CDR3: CAIRGREETQYF. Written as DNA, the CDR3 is TGTGCCATCAGGGGCAGGGAGGAGACCCAGTACTTC.

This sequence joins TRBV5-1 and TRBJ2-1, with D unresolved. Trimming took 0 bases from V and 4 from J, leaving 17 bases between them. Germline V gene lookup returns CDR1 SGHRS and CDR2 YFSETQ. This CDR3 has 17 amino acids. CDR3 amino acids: CASSLGDHRWRYNEQFF. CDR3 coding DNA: TGCGCCAGCAGCTTGGGAGACCACCGTTGGCGGTACAATGAGCAGTTCTTC.

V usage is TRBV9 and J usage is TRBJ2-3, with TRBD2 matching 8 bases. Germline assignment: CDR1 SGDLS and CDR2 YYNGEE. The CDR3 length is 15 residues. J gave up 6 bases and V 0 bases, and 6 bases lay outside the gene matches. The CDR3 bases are TGTGCCAGCAGCGTAGCCCCTAGCGGGCAGGATACGCAGTATTTT. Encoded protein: CASSVAPSGQDTQYF.

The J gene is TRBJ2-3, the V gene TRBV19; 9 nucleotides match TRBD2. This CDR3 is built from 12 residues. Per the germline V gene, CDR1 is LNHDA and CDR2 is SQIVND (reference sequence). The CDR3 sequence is CGAQSAGGTQYF. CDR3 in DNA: TGTGGAGCGCAATCAGCGGGGGGTACGCAGTATTTT. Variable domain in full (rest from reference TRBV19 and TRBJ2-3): DGGITQSPKYLFRKEGQNVTLSCEQNLNHDAMYWYRQDPGQGLRLIYYSQIVNDFQKGDIAEGYSVSREKKESFPLTVTSAQKNPTAFYLCGAQSAGGTQYFGPGTRLTVL.

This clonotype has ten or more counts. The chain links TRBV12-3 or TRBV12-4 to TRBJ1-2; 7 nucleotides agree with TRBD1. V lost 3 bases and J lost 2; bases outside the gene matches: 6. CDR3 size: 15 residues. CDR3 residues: CASSFGQATNYGYTF. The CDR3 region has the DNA TGTGCCAGCAGTTTCGGACAGGCAACAAACTATGGCTACACCTTC.

The CDR3 protein is CASSPIGAAAYEQYF. In nucleotides, the CDR3 is TGTGCCAGCAGCCCTATTGGGGCAGCAGCCTACGAGCAGTACTTC. This rearrangement joins TRBV7-2 to TRBJ2-7, with a tentative D call TRBD1 (5 bases). The CDR3 is 15 residues long. Trimming removed 5 bases at V and 2 bases at J, with 16 bases between. CDR1 is SGHTA, CDR2 FQGNSA, per germline.

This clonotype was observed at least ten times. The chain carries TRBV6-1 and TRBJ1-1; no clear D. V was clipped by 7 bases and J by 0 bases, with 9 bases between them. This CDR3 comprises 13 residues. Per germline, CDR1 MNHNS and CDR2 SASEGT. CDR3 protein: CASTRSMNTEAFF. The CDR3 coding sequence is TGTGCCAGCACGCGCAGTATGAACACTGAAGCTTTCTTT.

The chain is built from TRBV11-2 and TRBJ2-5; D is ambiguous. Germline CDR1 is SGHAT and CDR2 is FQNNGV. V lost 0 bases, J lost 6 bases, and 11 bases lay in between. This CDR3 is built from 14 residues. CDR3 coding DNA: TGTGCCAGCAGCTTAGATTACTCACTTCAGACCCAGTACTTC. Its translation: CASSLDYSLQTQYF.

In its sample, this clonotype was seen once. The CDR3 protein is CASSLEASGGVAPLHF. CDR3 nucleotide sequence: TGCGCCAGCAGCTTGGAGGCGTCGGGGGGCGTTGCACCCCTCCACTTT. This chain uses TRBV5-1 with TRBJ1-6, with D perhaps TRBD1 (6 bases). Trimming shortened V by 0 bases and J by 11 bases, and 18 bases separated the two germline ends. Per germline, CDR1 SGHRS and CDR2 YFSETQ. This CDR3 contains 16 residues.

The CDR3 DNA reads TGCGCCAGCAGTTATTTACAGGGAGTGGATGGGTACCAAGAGACCCAGTACTTC. This sequence encodes CASSYLQGVDGYQETQYF. The chain has TRBV10-2 and TRBJ2-5; tentatively, D is TRBD1 (6 bases). The CDR3 runs to 18 residues. CDR1 and CDR2 (germline): WSHSY, SAAADI. The germline V and J ends were trimmed by 5 bases and 0 bases, with 22 bases remaining between them.

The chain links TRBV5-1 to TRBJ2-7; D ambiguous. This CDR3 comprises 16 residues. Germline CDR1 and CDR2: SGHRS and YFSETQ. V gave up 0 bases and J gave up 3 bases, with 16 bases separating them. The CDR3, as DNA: TGCGCCAGCAGCTTGGATTCACAAAGATCCCTCTACGAGCAGTACTTC. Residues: CASSLDSQRSLYEQYF.

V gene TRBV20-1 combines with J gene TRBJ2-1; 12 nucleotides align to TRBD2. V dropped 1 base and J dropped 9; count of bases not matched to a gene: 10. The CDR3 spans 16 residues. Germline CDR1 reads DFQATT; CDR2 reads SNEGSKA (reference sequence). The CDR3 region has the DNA TGCAGTGCTAGAGGAAGTCAAGGACTAGCGGGGCCTGAGCAGTTCTTC. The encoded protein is CSARGSQGLAGPEQFF.

CDR3: CASTNTGTGKSGQETQYF. The CDR3 DNA reads TGTGCCAGCACTAATACCGGGACAGGGAAGAGTGGGCAAGAGACCCAGTACTTC. The rearrangement uses TRBV12-3 or TRBV12-4 and TRBJ2-5; 9 bases align to TRBD1. This CDR3 comprises 18 residues. V lost 7 bases and J lost 2; bases outside the gene matches: 17.

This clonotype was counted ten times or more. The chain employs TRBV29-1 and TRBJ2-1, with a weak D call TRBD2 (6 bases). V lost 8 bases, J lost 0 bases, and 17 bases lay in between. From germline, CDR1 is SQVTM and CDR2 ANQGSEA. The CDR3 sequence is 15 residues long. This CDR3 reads CSLSGSFSSYNEQFF. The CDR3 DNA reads TGCAGCCTTAGCGGTTCGTTTAGCTCCTACAATGAGCAGTTCTTC.